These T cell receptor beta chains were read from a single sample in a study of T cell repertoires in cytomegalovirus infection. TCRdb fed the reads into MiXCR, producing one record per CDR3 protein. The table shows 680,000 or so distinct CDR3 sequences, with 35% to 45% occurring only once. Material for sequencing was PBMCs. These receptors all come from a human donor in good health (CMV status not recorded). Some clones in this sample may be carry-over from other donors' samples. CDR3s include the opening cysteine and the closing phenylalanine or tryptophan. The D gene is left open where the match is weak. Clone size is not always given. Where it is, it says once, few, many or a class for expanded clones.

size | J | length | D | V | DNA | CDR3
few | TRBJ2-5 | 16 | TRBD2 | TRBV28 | TGTGCCAGCAGTTCCGGACTAGCGGGAGGAAGGGGGACCCAGTACTTC | CASSSGLAGGRGTQYF
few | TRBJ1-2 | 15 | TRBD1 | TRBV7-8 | TGTGCCAGCAGCGCGTCGACAGGGTCTCTCTCTGGCTACACCTTC | CASSASTGSLSGYTF
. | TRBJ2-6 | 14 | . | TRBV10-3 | TGTGCCATCCCAAGTAACTCTGGGGCCAACGTCCTGACTTTC | CAIPSNSGANVLTF
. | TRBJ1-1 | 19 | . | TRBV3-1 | TGTGCCAGCAGCCAGCAAAGAGGGAACCTCGGGGGGGCTCGGACTGAAGCTTTCTTT | CASSQQRGNLGGARTEAFF
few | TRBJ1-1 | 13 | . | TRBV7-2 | TGTGCCAGCAGCGCCACTAGTGGCACTGAAGCTTTCTTT | CASSATSGTEAFF
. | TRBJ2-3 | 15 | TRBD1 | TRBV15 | TGTGCCACCAGCAGCGGGACAGGGGGCACAGATACGCAGTATTTT | CATSSGTGGTDTQYF
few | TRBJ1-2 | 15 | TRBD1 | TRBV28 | TGTGCCAGCAGTTCTCCGGGACAGGGGACTGGTGGCTACACCTTC | CASSSPGQGTGGYTF
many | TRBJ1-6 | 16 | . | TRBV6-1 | TGTGCCAGCAGTGAGTCGGTCACCGCGTATAATTCACCCCTCCACTTT | CASSESVTAYNSPLHF
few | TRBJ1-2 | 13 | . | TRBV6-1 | TGTGCCAGCAGCCTAATGGAGAACTATGGCTACACCTTC | CASSLMENYGYTF
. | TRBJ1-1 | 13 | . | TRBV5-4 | TGTGCCAGCAGCTCTTACAGGGAGATGGAAGCTTTCTTT | CASSSYREMEAFF
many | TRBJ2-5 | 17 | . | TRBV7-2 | TGTGCCAGCAGCTTATCAGGGACTGGAGGGGGGCAAGAGACCCAGTACTTC | CASSLSGTGGGQETQYF
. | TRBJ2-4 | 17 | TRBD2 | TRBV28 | TGTGCCAGCAGTTTCCCTAGCGGGAGTTCGTTTGTAGACATTCAGTACTTC | CASSFPSGSSFVDIQYF
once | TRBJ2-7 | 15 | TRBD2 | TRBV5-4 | TGTGCCAGCAGTCAGCTAGCGGGAGGCGCGTCGGAGCAGTACTTC | CASSQLAGGASEQYF
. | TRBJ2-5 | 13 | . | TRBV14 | TGTGCCAGCAGCCTAGGGAGGTCAGAGACCCAGTACTTC | CASSLGRSETQYF
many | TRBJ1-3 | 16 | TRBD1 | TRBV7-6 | TGTGCCAGCAGCCATCTGGACAGGGGCTCTGGAAACACCATATATTTT | CASSHLDRGSGNTIYF